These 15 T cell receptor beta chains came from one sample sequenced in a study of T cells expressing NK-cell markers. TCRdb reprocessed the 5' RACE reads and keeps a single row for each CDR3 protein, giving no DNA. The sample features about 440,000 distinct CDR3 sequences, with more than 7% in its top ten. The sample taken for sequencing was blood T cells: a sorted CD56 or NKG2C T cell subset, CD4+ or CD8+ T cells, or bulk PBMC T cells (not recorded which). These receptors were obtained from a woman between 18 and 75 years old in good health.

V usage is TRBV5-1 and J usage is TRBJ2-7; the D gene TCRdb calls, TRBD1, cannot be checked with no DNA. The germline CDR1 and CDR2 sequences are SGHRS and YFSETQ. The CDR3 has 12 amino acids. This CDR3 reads CASSHIPGEQYF.

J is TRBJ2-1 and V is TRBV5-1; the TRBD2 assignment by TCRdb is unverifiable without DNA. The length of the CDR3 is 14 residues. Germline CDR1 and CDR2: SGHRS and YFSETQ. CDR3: CASSPYTPSIEQFF.

CDR3 in amino acids: CSARVPSGSVNIQYF. The rearrangement uses TRBV20-1 and TRBJ2-4. Germline V gene sequence: CDR1 DFQATT, CDR2 SNEGSKA (reference sequence). This CDR3 is built from 15 residues.

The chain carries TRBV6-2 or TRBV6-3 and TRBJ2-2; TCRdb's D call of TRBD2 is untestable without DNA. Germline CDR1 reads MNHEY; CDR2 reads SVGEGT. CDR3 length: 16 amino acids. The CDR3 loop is CASSPGLAVATGELFF.

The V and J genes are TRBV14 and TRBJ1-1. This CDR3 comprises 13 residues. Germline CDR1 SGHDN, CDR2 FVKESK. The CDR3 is CASSQGSRNEAFF.

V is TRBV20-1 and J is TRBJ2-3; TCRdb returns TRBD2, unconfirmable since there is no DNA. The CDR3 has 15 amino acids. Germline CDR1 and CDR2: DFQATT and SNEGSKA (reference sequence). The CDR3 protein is CSAPNPLASTDTQYF.

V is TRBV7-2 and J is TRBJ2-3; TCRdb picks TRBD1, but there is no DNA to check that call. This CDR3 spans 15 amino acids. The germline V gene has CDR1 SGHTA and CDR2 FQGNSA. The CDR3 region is CASSLDRDNTDTQYF.

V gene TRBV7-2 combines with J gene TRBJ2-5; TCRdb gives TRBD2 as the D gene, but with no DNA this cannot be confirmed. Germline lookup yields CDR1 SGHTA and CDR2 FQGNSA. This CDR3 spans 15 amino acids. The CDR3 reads CASSLSSQAGETQYF.

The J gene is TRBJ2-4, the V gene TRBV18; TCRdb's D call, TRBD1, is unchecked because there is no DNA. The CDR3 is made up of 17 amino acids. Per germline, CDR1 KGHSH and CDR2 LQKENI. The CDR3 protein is CASSPWGTAPSKNIQYF.

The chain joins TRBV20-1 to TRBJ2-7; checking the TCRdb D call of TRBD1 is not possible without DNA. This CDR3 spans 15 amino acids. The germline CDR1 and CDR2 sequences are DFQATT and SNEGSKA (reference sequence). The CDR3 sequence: CSALPDISRSFEQYF.

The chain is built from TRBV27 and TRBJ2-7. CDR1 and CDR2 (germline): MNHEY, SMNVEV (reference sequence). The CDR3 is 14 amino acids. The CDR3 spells CASSLLGVGYEQYF.

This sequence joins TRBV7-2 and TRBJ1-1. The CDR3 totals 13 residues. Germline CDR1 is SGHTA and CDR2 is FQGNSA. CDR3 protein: CASSLARNTEAFF.

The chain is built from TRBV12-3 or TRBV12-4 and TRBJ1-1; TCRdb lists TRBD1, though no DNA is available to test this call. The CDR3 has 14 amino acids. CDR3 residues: CASGPTGSNTEAFF.

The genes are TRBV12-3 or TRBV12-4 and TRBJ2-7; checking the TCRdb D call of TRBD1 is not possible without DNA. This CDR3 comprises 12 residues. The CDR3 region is CAVGGQGLEQYF.

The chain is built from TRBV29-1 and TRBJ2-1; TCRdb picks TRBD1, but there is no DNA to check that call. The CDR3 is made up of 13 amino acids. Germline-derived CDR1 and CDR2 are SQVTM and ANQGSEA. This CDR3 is CSVTRTGGNEQFF.